This T cell receptor beta chain is from a study of CD8 T cells in Susac syndrome. The germline V and J ends were trimmed by 7 bases and 2 bases, with 19 bases remaining between them. The CDR3 contains 15 residues. CDR1 is SQVTM and CDR2 is ANQGSEA in the germline V gene. The CD8+ and CD4+ T cells were isolated magnetically using a negative isolation approach, whereas the TEMRA cells were enriched by FACS. When the RNA was reverse transcribed, random hexamers were used with an input of 0.5 to 1 ug. TCRdb reprocessed the immunoSEQ multiplex PCR reads with MiXCR, giving one entry per CDR3 protein. The sample consists of approximately 120,000 distinct CDR3 sequences, more than 75% of them appearing once.

The chain joins TRBV29-1 to TRBJ2-3; D gene ambiguous. The receptor comes from a human donor with multiple sclerosis. The sample taken for sequencing was CD8+ T cells from PBMCs. CDR3 region: CSARVRAFLTDTQYF. The CDR3 DNA reads TGCAGCGCCCGTGTCCGGGCCTTCCTCACAGATACGCAGTATTTT.